These 17 T cell receptor beta chains share one sample of origin, sequenced in a study of lymphopenia after photon versus proton radiotherapy. This table comes from immunoSEQ multiplex PCR, and its TCRdb copy is limited to in-frame clones, with some not included. Of 83,000 or so clones detected, about 83% appear once; the ten largest clones hold 1.2% to 1.5%. The sample in question was peripheral blood, obtained from a patient treated with proton-based radiotherapy. The receptors come from a man in his 60s with pancreatic cancer.

The J gene is TRBJ2-4, the V gene TRBV28, with a weak D call TRBD2 (5 bases). CDR1 MDHEN and CDR2 SYDVKM come from the germline V gene. V was pared by 5 bases and J by 1 base, with 15 bases between. The CDR3 runs 16 residues. The CDR3 DNA reads TGTGCCAGCAGTACTACATGGCGAGGGGCCAAAAACATTCAGTACTTC. Amino acids: CASSTTWRGAKNIQYF.

The chain couples TRBV7-2 to TRBJ1-2, with a possible D match to TRBD1 (6 bases). The germline CDR1 and CDR2 sequences are SGHTA and FQGNSA. Trimming left V 6 bases short and J 8 bases short, with 19 bases between. This CDR3 region has 14 residues. The CDR3 nucleotides read TGTGCCAGCAGTCCGCCTGTGGGGGCCACAGGCTACACCTTC. As protein: CASSPPVGATGYTF.

V gene TRBV18 combines with J gene TRBJ1-1; weak D call: TRBD1 (5 bases). The germline V gene has CDR1 KGHSH and CDR2 LQKENI. The CDR3 is 14 amino acids. Trimming pared 2 bases from V and 5 bases from J, leaving 12 bases between. The CDR3 region is CASSPGQGVTEAFF. For the CDR3, the DNA is TGTGCCAGCTCACCAGGCCAGGGAGTTACTGAAGCTTTCTTT.

Concerning this clone itself: The same CDR3 can be traced to other DNA sequences in this sample. The V and J genes are TRBV5-4 and TRBJ2-3; 7 positions agree with TRBD1. This CDR3 region has 15 residues. Per the germline V gene, CDR1 is SGHNT and CDR2 is YYREEE (reference sequence). The ends lost 0 bases at V and 3 bases at J; junction bases unmatched: 4. Here the CDR3 reads CASSLDRGVTDTQYF. CDR3 nucleotides: TGTGCCAGCAGCTTGGACAGGGGTGTTACAGATACGCAGTATTTT.

This clone was seen more than once but under ten times. J is TRBJ2-1 and V is TRBV29-1; D is perhaps TRBD2 (6 bases). The CDR3 is 15 residues long. Germline-derived CDR1 and CDR2 are SQVTM and ANQGSEA. V was trimmed by 4 bases and J by 9 bases, leaving 22 bases between them. The CDR3 DNA reads as TGCAGCGTTGGACCGGGACTTCAGGCCGCCGGTGAGCAGTTCTTC. The encoded protein is CSVGPGLQAAGEQFF.

Comments on this clone: Other DNA sequences from this sample encode an identical CDR3 as well. The V and J genes are TRBV7-6 and TRBJ1-5; D is perhaps TRBD1 (5 bases). Per germline, CDR1 SGHVS and CDR2 FNYEAQ. The CDR3 has 13 amino acids. Trimming stripped 1 base from V and 6 bases from J, with 7 bases between. In DNA, the CDR3 is TGTGCCAGCAGCTTAGGCGGGGGTCAGCCCCAGCATTTT. Amino acid sequence: CASSLGGGQPQHF. The full variable domain, completed using reference TRBV7-6 and TRBJ1-5, is GAGVSQSPRYKVTKRGQDVALRCDPISGHVSLYWYRQALGQGPEFLTYFNYEAQQDKSGLPNDRFSAERPEGSISTLTIQRTEQRDSAMYRCASSLGGGQPQHFGDGTRLSIL.

The chain carries TRBV6-1 and TRBJ1-1, with D unresolved. The CDR3 is 13 amino acids. The germline gives CDR1 MNHNS, CDR2 SASEGT. Trimming stripped 2 bases from V and 4 bases from J, with 8 bases between. CDR3 DNA sequence: TGTGCCAGCAGTGAATCGAGGCTCACTGAAGCTTTCTTT. As protein: CASSESRLTEAFF.

The genes are TRBV5-1 and TRBJ2-2; D is uncertain. CDR1 is SGHRS and CDR2 is YFSETQ in the germline V gene. V was clipped by 4 bases and J by 0 bases, with 7 bases between them. CDR3 length: 14 amino acids. The DNA for the CDR3 is TGCGCCAGCAGCCAAAATACGAACACCGGGGAGCTGTTTTTT. Translating it yields CASSQNTNTGELFF.

The V gene is TRBV11-2, the J gene TRBJ2-7; 8 bases align to TRBD1. Germline CDR1 and CDR2: SGHAT and FQNNGV. The CDR3 covers 15 residues. The trim removed 3 bases at V and 3 bases at J, leaving 7 bases unmatched. DNA for the CDR3: TGTGCCAGCAGCTTTGGGCGCGGACAGGGCTACGAGCAGTACTTC. This gives the protein CASSFGRGQGYEQYF.

V usage is TRBV7-9 and J usage is TRBJ2-2; 10 bases are shared with TRBD1. V shed 4 bases and J 5 bases; nucleotides not matched to a gene: 10. Germline CDR1 SEHNR, CDR2 FQNEAQ (reference sequence). This CDR3 region has 17 residues. CDR3 amino acids: CASSSSRDRGGTGELFF. The CDR3 region has the DNA TGTGCCAGCAGCTCCTCCCGGGACAGGGGTGGAACCGGGGAGCTGTTTTTT.

In its sample, this clone was seen once. V gene TRBV21-1 combines with J gene TRBJ2-7; TRBD1, the table's D call, was not compared with the DNA. TRBV21-1 is noted as a pseudogene. The CDR3 has 18 residues. The chain's CDR3 is CASSISIDRGRDPHEQYF. The DNA for the CDR3 is TGTGCCAGCAGCATATCGATCGATAGGGGCAGGGATCCCCACGAGCAGTACTTC.

The genes are TRBV6-1 and TRBJ2-3; D not certain. With 6 bases removed from V and 5 bases from J, the gap between germline ends came to 12 bases. CDR1 is MNHNS, CDR2 SASEGT, per germline. This CDR3 has 13 residues. This chain's CDR3 is CASRESDGDTQYF. The CDR3 nucleotides are TGTGCCAGCAGGGAATCTGACGGAGATACGCAGTATTTT.

The chain joins TRBV2 to TRBJ2-5, with 12 bases lining up with TRBD1. The J segment lost 5 bases and the V segment lost 6 bases, leaving 7 bases of the junction unmatched. Germline assignment: CDR1 SNHLY and CDR2 FYNNEI. The CDR3 is 15 residues long. The CDR3 DNA is TGTGCCAGCAGAACCGGGACAGGGGGCTTGGAGACCCAGTACTTC. It codes for CASRTGTGGLETQYF.

The chain couples TRBV7-9 to TRBJ1-2, with unresolved D. Per germline, CDR1 SEHNR and CDR2 FQNEAQ (reference sequence). CDR3 size: 12 residues. Trimming shortened V by 2 bases and J by 6 bases, and 7 bases separated the two germline ends. As DNA, the CDR3 is TGTGCCAGCAGCTTAAGTTGGAATGGCTACACCTTC. This codes for CASSLSWNGYTF. The full variable domain, rest sourced from reference TRBV7-9 and TRBJ1-2, is DTGVSQNPRHKITKRGQNVTFRCDPISEHNRLYWYRQTLGQGPEFLTYFQNEAQLEKSRLLSDRFSAERPKGSFSTLEIQRTEQGDSAMYLCASSLSWNGYTFGSGTRLTVV.

The chain combines TRBV19 with TRBJ2-1, with 13 positions matching TRBD2. Germline CDR1 LNHDA, CDR2 SQIVND (reference sequence). The CDR3 sequence is 16 residues long. V was clipped by 1 base and J by 5 bases; unmatched bases: 2. CDR3 sequence: CASSIAGLAGDNEQFF. In nucleotides, the CDR3 is TGTGCCAGTAGTATAGCAGGACTAGCGGGAGACAATGAGCAGTTCTTC. Supplemented by reference TRBV19 and TRBJ2-1, the full variable domain reads DGGITQSPKYLFRKEGQNVTLSCEQNLNHDAMYWYRQDPGQGLRLIYYSQIVNDFQKGDIAEGYSVSREKKESFPLTVTSAQKNPTAFYLCASSIAGLAGDNEQFFGPGTRLTVL.

The chain joins TRBV28 to TRBJ2-7; 7 bases are shared with TRBD2. The length of the CDR3 is 15 residues. The germline gives CDR1 MDHEN, CDR2 SYDVKM. V shed 5 bases, J shed 0 bases, and the junction held 7 bases outside the gene matches. CDR3 amino acids: CASSTVAGPSYEQYF. In DNA form, the CDR3 reads TGTGCCAGCAGTACCGTAGCGGGCCCCTCCTACGAGCAGTACTTC. The whole variable domain, filled in from reference TRBV28 and TRBJ2-7, reads DVKVTQSSRYLVKRTGEKVFLECVQDMDHENMFWYRQDPGLGLRLIYFSYDVKMKEKGDIPEGYSVSREKKERFSLILESASTNQTSMYLCASSTVAGPSYEQYFGPGTRLTVT.

The CDR3 spells CAWQRGANVLTF. For the CDR3, the DNA is TGTGCCTGGCAGAGGGGGGCCAACGTCCTGACTTTC. The rearrangement uses TRBV30 and TRBJ2-6; D unclear. V was shortened by 5 bases and J by 4 bases, with 6 bases between the two germline ends. This CDR3 spans 12 amino acids. CDR1 GTSNPN and CDR2 SVGIG come from the germline V gene (reference sequence).